One and the same sample provided the 15 T cell receptor beta chains below, sequenced in a study of T cell repertoires in cytomegalovirus infection. Via MiXCR, TCRdb re-called the reads, giving one row per CDR3 protein. Of 300,000 to 450,000 distinct CDR3 sequences in the sample, less than 20% were seen once. Sequencing was performed on PBMCs. The receptors stem from a human donor in good health (CMV status not recorded). Some clones in this sample may be carry-over from other donors' samples.

V and J are TRBV7-9 and TRBJ1-4; possible D gene TRBD1, 6 bases. CDR1 and CDR2 from the germline V gene are SEHNR and FQNEAQ (reference sequence). The germline V and J ends were trimmed by 4 bases and 7 bases, with 19 bases remaining between them. This CDR3 is built from 16 residues. CDR3 DNA: TGTGCCAGCAGCTCCCCCTGGACAGTGGGCGGTGAAAAACTGTTTTTT. This codes for CASSSPWTVGGEKLFF.

V usage is TRBV28 and J usage is TRBJ1-6; D is ambiguous. Germline-derived CDR1 and CDR2 are MDHEN and SYDVKM. This CDR3 is 14 amino acids long. The V end lost 1 base, the J end lost 11 bases, and 12 bases lay between the germline ends. CDR3 nucleotide sequence: TGTGCCAGCAGTTTATCCCGAAAGGGTCCACCCCTCCACTTT. Residues: CASSLSRKGPPLHF.

This clonotype turned up a few times. This chain's CDR3 is CASSPWSGDYEQYF. The CDR3 DNA sequence: TGCGCCAGCAGCCCATGGTCAGGGGACTACGAGCAGTACTTC. The chain employs TRBV4-1 and TRBJ2-7; maybe TRBD1 (6 bases). The CDR3 has 14 amino acids. Per germline, CDR1 MGHRA and CDR2 YSYEKL. V lost 4 bases and J lost 3, with 13 bases in between.

This sequence joins TRBV7-2 and TRBJ2-3; D remains unclear. The V gene's germline CDR1 is SGHTA and CDR2 FQGNSA. V shed 5 bases and J shed 5 bases, with 11 bases lying between them. This CDR3 has 13 amino acids. The DNA of the CDR3 is TGTGCCAGCAGCCTTAGGCTCGGAGATACGCAGTATTTT. Translating gives CASSLRLGDTQYF.

The gene calls are TRBV19 and TRBJ1-1; tentative D call: TRBD1 (5 bases). CDR1 is LNHDA and CDR2 is SQIVND in the germline V gene (reference sequence). The CDR3 covers 15 residues. The V end was cut by 7 bases, the J end by 0 bases, with 15 bases between. CDR3 region: CASTDVTELNTEAFF. CDR3 in DNA: TGTGCCAGTACCGACGTGACAGAATTGAACACTGAAGCTTTCTTT.

The chain uses TRBV7-2 and TRBJ1-6, with D tentatively TRBD1 (5 bases). The ends were cut back, 5 bases at V and 7 bases at J, with 15 bases in the middle. Germline V gene sequence: CDR1 SGHTA, CDR2 FQGNSA. The CDR3 runs 15 residues. This CDR3 reads CASSPLGPLNSPLHF. The CDR3 DNA reads as TGTGCCAGCAGCCCATTGGGACCGCTAAATTCACCCCTCCACTTT.

This clonotype was observed a handful of times. The chain carries TRBV4-1 and TRBJ1-3; 12 bases agree with TRBD1. The germline CDR1 and CDR2 sequences are MGHRA and YSYEKL. With V trimmed by 4 bases and J by 0 bases, 10 bases remained unmatched. This CDR3 comprises 19 residues. In DNA, the CDR3 is TGCGCCAGCAGCCGTTCCCTGGGGACAGGGGGCCGCTCTGGAAACACCATATATTTT. Translation: CASSRSLGTGGRSGNTIYF.

This clonotype was counted between two and nine times. V is TRBV6-5 and J is TRBJ2-4; D unresolved. This CDR3 contains 12 residues. V was pared by 8 bases and J by 9 bases, with 14 bases between. Germline V gene lookup returns CDR1 MNHEY and CDR2 SVGAGI. The CDR3 region has the DNA TGTGCCAGCCGCGGTCACCCTTCCATTCAGTACTTC. Translating it yields CASRGHPSIQYF.

V is TRBV20-1 and J is TRBJ1-5, with D uncertain. Germline CDR1 reads DFQATT; CDR2 reads SNEGSKA (reference sequence). The germline V and J ends were trimmed by 0 bases and 0 bases, with 6 bases remaining between them. The CDR3 loop spans 14 amino acids. The CDR3 DNA sequence: TGCAGTGCTAGAGATGAGGGTAGCAATCAGCCCCAGCATTTT. Protein product: CSARDEGSNQPQHF.

The gene calls are TRBV4-3 and TRBJ2-3; 13 positions agree with TRBD2. The CDR3 is 16 amino acids. V lost 1 base and J lost 6; bases outside the gene matches: 4. Germline lookup yields CDR1 LGHNA and CDR2 YSLEER. The CDR3 DNA sequence: TGCGCCAGCAGCCAAGTAGGACTAGCGGGAGTCGATACGCAGTATTTT. The encoded protein is CASSQVGLAGVDTQYF.

The chain employs TRBV4-1 and TRBJ1-4, with a weak D call TRBD1 (5 bases). With 0 bases removed from V and 6 bases from J, the gap between germline ends came to 20 bases. Germline V lookup: CDR1 MGHRA, CDR2 YSYEKL. The length of the CDR3 is 18 residues. This chain's CDR3 is CASSQEGRAGINDEKLFF. The CDR3 coding sequence is TGCGCCAGCAGCCAAGAAGGGCGGGCAGGGATTAACGATGAAAAACTGTTTTTT.

This chain uses TRBV3-1 with TRBJ2-3, with D unclear. V was cut by 1 base and J by 0 bases, with 8 bases left in between. This CDR3 comprises 15 residues. Germline CDR1 and CDR2: LGHDT and YNNKEL (reference sequence). The CDR3 nucleotides read TGTGCCAGCAGCCAAGTTACTTGGAGCACAGATACGCAGTATTTT. It yields the protein CASSQVTWSTDTQYF.

This clonotype was seen at least ten times. V usage is TRBV10-2 and J usage is TRBJ2-5; perhaps D is TRBD1 or TRBD2 (5 bases each). The germline V and J ends were trimmed by 2 bases and 0 bases, with 7 bases remaining between them. Germline V gene lookup returns CDR1 WSHSY and CDR2 SAAADI. This CDR3 region has 14 residues. CDR3 coding DNA: TGCGCCAGCAGTGAGAAGGGACACCAAGAGACCCAGTACTTC. It translates to CASSEKGHQETQYF.

This chain connects TRBV19 to TRBJ2-5, with 7 nucleotides matching TRBD1. Per germline, CDR1 LNHDA and CDR2 SQIVND (reference sequence). V shed 9 bases, J shed 7 bases, and the junction held 11 bases outside the gene matches. This CDR3 is 13 amino acids long. This CDR3 reads CASAGQDERTQYF. DNA of the CDR3: TGTGCCAGCGCCGGACAGGACGAACGGACCCAGTACTTC.

This clonotype was seen a few times. The chain links TRBV18 to TRBJ2-5; 7 nucleotides agree with TRBD1. V lost 1 base to trimming and J lost 0 bases; unmatched junction nucleotides: 2. This CDR3 is 15 amino acids long. CDR1 is KGHSH and CDR2 is LQKENI in the germline V gene. The CDR3 sequence: CASSPRTGDQETQYF. The CDR3 DNA sequence: TGTGCCAGCTCACCACGGACAGGAGACCAAGAGACCCAGTACTTC.